These 25 T cell receptor beta chains share one sample of origin, sequenced in a study of blood T cell repertoires in COVID-19. Generated by immunoSEQ multiplex PCR, the TCRdb table keeps only in-frame clones and is missing some. The repertoire holds roughly 62,000 clones, with approximately 86% as singletons. The sample was peripheral blood. All receptors come from a man between 65 and 85 years old with acute or convalescent COVID-19.

The chain combines TRBV29-1 with TRBJ2-7; tentatively, D is TRBD2 (5 bases). Trimming removed 8 bases at V and 7 bases at J, with 24 bases between. The CDR3 runs 14 residues. CDR1 SQVTM and CDR2 ANQGSEA come from the germline V gene. The CDR3 spells CSFSRGSGIYEQYF. CDR3 coding DNA: TGCAGCTTCTCGCGTGGATCGGGGATTTATGAGCAGTACTTC.

This chain links TRBV25-1 with TRBJ1-5; a possible D gene is TRBD1 (5 bases). Germline V gives CDR1 MGHDK, CDR2 SYGVNS. Trimming pared 3 bases from V and 7 bases from J, leaving 13 bases between. The CDR3 runs 14 residues. This CDR3 reads CASSDRSGWQPQHF. The CDR3 DNA reads TGTGCCAGCAGTGATCGGTCAGGGTGGCAGCCCCAGCATTTT.

The chain links TRBV5-3 to TRBJ2-7; 8 bases match TRBD1. TRBV5-3 is an open reading frame whose function is uncertain. The CDR3 spans 15 residues. Trimming at V came to 3 bases and at J to 3 bases, leaving 8 bases not matched to a gene. The CDR3 reads CARSSTGQENYEQYF. The CDR3 region has the DNA TGTGCCAGAAGCTCTACGGGACAGGAAAACTACGAGCAGTACTTC.

This clone is categorized as medium-sized. V and J are TRBV5-4 and TRBJ1-5; no clear D gene. CDR1 is SGHNT and CDR2 is YYREEE in the germline V gene (reference sequence). The ends were cut back, 0 bases at V and 9 bases at J, with 7 bases in the middle. This CDR3 is built from 12 residues. In DNA, the CDR3 is TGTGCCAGCAGCTTGGGTGAGGGGCCCCAGCATTTT. It is translated as CASSLGEGPQHF.

CDR3 sequence (DNA): TGTGCCAGTAGCGCTCTAGCGGAGACCTACAATGAGCAGTTCTTC. Translating gives CASSALAETYNEQFF. The V gene is TRBV19, the J gene TRBJ2-1; TRBD2 matches 7 bases. This CDR3 is 15 amino acids long. The germline gives CDR1 LNHDA, CDR2 SQIVND (reference sequence). Trimming removed 6 bases from V and 2 bases from J; junction bases left unmatched: 7.

V usage is TRBV5-1 and J usage is TRBJ2-2, with TRBD2 as a possible D gene (6 bases). The V end was cut by 3 bases, the J end by 1 base, with 13 bases between. The CDR3 consists of 16 residues. The germline V gene encodes CDR1 SGHRS and CDR2 YFSETQ. DNA for the CDR3: TGCGCCAGCAGCTGGACTATATTGAGGAACACCGGGGAGCTGTTTTTT. This gives the protein CASSWTILRNTGELFF. Looking up the rest from reference TRBV5-1 and TRBJ2-2 gives the full variable domain: KAGVTQTPRYLIKTRGQQVTLSCSPISGHRSVSWYQQTPGQGLQFLFEYFSETQRNKGNFPGRFSGRQFSNSRSEMNVSTLELGDSALYLCASSWTILRNTGELFFGEGSRLTVL.

The chain uses TRBV6-5 and TRBJ1-5, with D possibly TRBD1 on 5 matching bases. The CDR3 covers 15 residues. Deletions cut 6 bases from V and 6 bases from J, with 18 bases between. CDR1 is MNHEY, CDR2 SVGAGI, per germline. The CDR3 region has the DNA TGTGCCAGCAGCGCCGGGACTTCTCGAGTTCAGCCCCAGCATTTT. Translation gives CASSAGTSRVQPQHF.

In its sample, this clone was seen a few times. The V call is TRBV5-1, the J call TRBJ1-6, with D unclear. The length of the CDR3 is 14 residues. V was trimmed by 1 base and J by 9 bases, leaving 11 bases between them. Germline CDR1 SGHRS, CDR2 YFSETQ. The CDR3 reads CASSLQDVGSPLHF. The CDR3 DNA reads TGCGCCAGCAGCTTGCAGGATGTCGGTTCACCCCTCCACTTT.

In its sample, this clone was seen a few times. The CDR3 DNA follows: TGTGCCAGCAGCCCAAGGGGCCACGTCGGGGGCTACACCTTC. It yields the protein CASSPRGHVGGYTF. V usage is TRBV7-2 and J usage is TRBJ1-2; D might be TRBD1 (5 bases). Germline V gives CDR1 SGHTA, CDR2 FQGNSA. Trimming cost V 5 bases and J 8 bases, with 18 bases left between them. This CDR3 comprises 14 residues.

The rearrangement uses TRBV30 and TRBJ1-4; TRBD1 is a possible D gene (5 bases). V was trimmed by 5 bases and J by 7 bases, leaving 14 bases between them. Germline V gene lookup returns CDR1 GTSNPN and CDR2 SVGIG (reference sequence). The CDR3 contains 13 residues. CDR3 residues: CAWHRGGSEKLFF. The DNA for the CDR3 is TGTGCCTGGCACCGGGGCGGGAGTGAAAAACTGTTTTTT.

This clone appeared a few times. The V and J genes are TRBV10-3 and TRBJ1-6, with TRBD1 as a possible D gene (5 bases). The CDR3 consists of 16 residues. Germline CDR1 reads ENHRY; CDR2 reads SYGVKD. V shed 0 bases and J shed 7 bases, with 13 bases lying between them. The CDR3 region has the DNA TGTGCCATCAGTGAGTCCCAGGGAGGGAGAAATTCACCCCTCCACTTT. It translates to CAISESQGGRNSPLHF.

This clone was counted a few times. J is TRBJ2-7 and V is TRBV10-3, with TRBD2 identical over 7 bases. The CDR3 spans 14 residues. After removal of 11 bases from V and 3 bases from J, the junction contained 13 bases not matched to a gene. Germline V CDR1 and CDR2: ENHRY, SYGVKD. DNA for the CDR3: TGTGCCTCTTCGGTAAGTAGCGGGCGCTACGAGCAGTACTTC. Translated: CASSVSSGRYEQYF.

This chain joins TRBV18 and TRBJ2-5; 8 nucleotides align to TRBD2. The V gene end was trimmed by 4 bases and the J gene end by 3 bases; junction bases not matched to a gene: 7. This CDR3 comprises 15 residues. The germline gives CDR1 KGHSH, CDR2 LQKENI. This chain's CDR3 is CASSRAGELEETQYF. CDR3 nucleotide sequence: TGTGCCAGCTCACGAGCGGGGGAGCTAGAAGAGACCCAGTACTTC.

This sequence joins TRBV5-1 and TRBJ1-6; D not resolved. Germline V gives CDR1 SGHRS, CDR2 YFSETQ. V was cut by 5 bases and J by 7 bases, with 25 bases left in between. This CDR3 is built from 18 residues. DNA for the CDR3: TGCGCCAGCAGGCTTTGGTCCAGCGGAGACATCAAAAATTCACCCCTCCACTTT. It yields the protein CASRLWSSGDIKNSPLHF. Drawing the rest from reference TRBV5-1 and TRBJ1-6, the complete variable domain is KAGVTQTPRYLIKTRGQQVTLSCSPISGHRSVSWYQQTPGQGLQFLFEYFSETQRNKGNFPGRFSGRQFSNSRSEMNVSTLELGDSALYLCASRLWSSGDIKNSPLHFGNGTRLTVT.

V and J are TRBV5-1 and TRBJ2-3; the match to TRBD2 covers 9 bases. After removal of 0 bases from V and 2 bases from J, the junction contained 4 bases not matched to a gene. This CDR3 has 16 amino acids. Germline loops: CDR1 SGHRS, CDR2 YFSETQ. CDR3 in amino acids: CASSLVLAGSTDTQYF. CDR3 nucleotide sequence: TGCGCCAGCAGCTTGGTTCTAGCGGGGTCCACAGATACGCAGTATTTT.

The chain carries TRBV7-2 and TRBJ2-2; TRBD1 agrees at 7 bases. V lost 4 bases to trimming and J lost 6 bases; unmatched junction nucleotides: 8. Germline V gives CDR1 SGHTA, CDR2 FQGNSA. The CDR3 covers 15 residues. For the CDR3, the DNA is TGTGCCAGCAGCTCATACACAGGGGTACCCGGGGAGCTGTTTTTT. Translation gives CASSSYTGVPGELFF.

The chain joins TRBV27 to TRBJ1-6, with 9 bases fitting TRBD1. The J segment lost 9 bases and the V segment lost 6 bases, leaving 6 bases of the junction unmatched. The length of the CDR3 is 14 residues. CDR1 is MNHEY, CDR2 SMNVEV, per germline (reference sequence). In DNA form, the CDR3 reads TGTGCCAGCAGGGCCGGGACAGGGAGTTCACCCCTCCACTTT. It specifies CASRAGTGSSPLHF.

The rearrangement links TRBV24-1 to TRBJ2-2, with D possibly being TRBD1 (5 bases). Germline assignment: CDR1 KGHDR and CDR2 SFDVKD. CDR3 size: 15 residues. Trimming pared 3 bases from V and 4 bases from J, leaving 11 bases between. The CDR3 DNA sequence: TGTGCCACCAGTGATCCACAGGTGACCACCGGGGAGCTGTTTTTT. Translated, it gives CATSDPQVTTGELFF.

This chain connects TRBV5-5 to TRBJ2-1; D is possibly TRBD2 (5 bases). Trimming left V 1 base short and J 0 bases short, with 5 bases between. Germline V CDR1 and CDR2: SGHKS, YYEKEE (reference sequence). The CDR3 totals 14 residues. The CDR3, as DNA: TGTGCCAGCAGCTTGACTAGCTCCTACAATGAGCAGTTCTTC. Its translation is CASSLTSSYNEQFF.

Only one count was recorded for this clone. This chain joins TRBV4-2 and TRBJ2-3, with 11 bases fitting TRBD2. Germline V lookup: CDR1 LGHNA, CDR2 YNFKEQ. CDR3 length equals 16 residues. V was pared by 4 bases and J by 5 bases, with 8 bases of the junction left unmatched. CDR3 loop: CASSLQLAGVKDTQYF. The CDR3 DNA reads TGTGCCAGCAGCCTCCAACTAGCGGGAGTAAAAGATACGCAGTATTTT.

V usage is TRBV7-2 and J usage is TRBJ1-5, with 7 nucleotides matching TRBD1. This CDR3 comprises 15 residues. Unmatched junction bases numbered 8, after V lost 5 bases and J lost 4 bases. Germline V gene data show CDR1 as SGHTA and CDR2 as FQGNSA. The CDR3 sequence is CASSATGRINQPQHF. DNA for the CDR3: TGTGCCAGCAGCGCGACAGGGAGAATTAATCAGCCCCAGCATTTT.

This chain joins TRBV18 and TRBJ2-5; TRBD1 matches at 7 bases. The V gene's germline CDR1 is KGHSH and CDR2 LQKENI. The CDR3 consists of 12 residues. The junction had 3 bases not matched to a gene; V was cut back by 6 bases and J by 5 bases. The DNA for the CDR3 is TGTGCCAGCTCCGGGACAGCTGAGACCCAGTACTTC. It is translated as CASSGTAETQYF.

The gene calls are TRBV5-5 and TRBJ1-2; weak D call: TRBD1 (6 bases). Germline V gene lookup returns CDR1 SGHKS and CDR2 YYEKEE (reference sequence). The CDR3 covers 14 residues. Trimming pared 2 bases from V and 2 bases from J, leaving 10 bases between. CDR3 in amino acids: CASSFPDRNYGYTF. The CDR3 DNA reads as TGTGCCAGCAGCTTCCCAGACAGGAACTATGGCTACACCTTC.

The CDR3: CASSMVADRAGAKNIQYF. CDR3 nucleotide sequence: TGTGCCAGTAGTATGGTAGCTGACAGGGCGGGGGCCAAAAACATTCAGTACTTC. The V and J genes are TRBV19 and TRBJ2-4, with D possibly matching TRBD1 (7 bases). This CDR3 has 18 amino acids. CDR1 LNHDA and CDR2 SQIVND come from the germline V gene (reference sequence). Trimming shortened V by 3 bases and J by 1 base, and 19 bases separated the two germline ends. Full variable domain (missing parts from reference TRBV19 and TRBJ2-4): DGGITQSPKYLFRKEGQNVTLSCEQNLNHDAMYWYRQDPGQGLRLIYYSQIVNDFQKGDIAEGYSVSREKKESFPLTVTSAQKNPTAFYLCASSMVADRAGAKNIQYFGAGTRLSVL.

V and J are TRBV3-1 (or the pseudogene TRBV3-2) and TRBJ2-1; a weak D match, TRBD2 (6 bases). CDR3 size: 14 residues. V lost 4 bases, J lost 8 bases, and 15 bases lay in between. Germline CDR1 and CDR2: LGHDT and YNNKEL (reference sequence). The DNA for the CDR3 is TGTGCCAGCAGCCCACTAGCAGGAGATCATGAGCAGTTCTTC. It codes for CASSPLAGDHEQFF.